Shown below are 3 T cell receptor beta chains from a single sample sequenced in a study of T-cell reconstitution after alpha-beta-depleted transplantation in children. Unique molecular identifiers were used to barcode this TCRbeta library. TCRdb redid the calling of the PCR reads with MiXCR, one entry per CDR3 protein. The data hold approximately 6,400 distinct CDR3 sequences, with roughly 14% observed a single time. The source was PBMCs, collected before TCRalphabeta/CD19-depleted stem cell transplant. All receptors come from a boy younger than 18 with acute lymphoblastic leukemia, due to receive a stem cell transplant.

This clonotype was observed at least ten times. Mismatch with germline at one junction end may stem from a read error. This sequence joins TRBV6-4 and TRBJ2-1; D uncertain. The length of the CDR3 is 17 residues. Germline values: CDR1 MRHNA, CDR2 SNTAGT. The CDR3 coding sequence is TGTGCCAGCACTGACGGCTCCCTTGGGTCCTCCTACAATGAGCAGTTCTTC. Protein sequence: CASTDGSLGSSYNEQFF.

A remark on this clonotype: Mismatch with germline at one junction end may stem from a read error. This chain connects TRBV5-1 to TRBJ2-7; tentatively, D is TRBD1 (6 bases). This CDR3 has 14 residues. CDR1 SGHRS and CDR2 YFSETQ come from the germline V gene. CDR3 in amino acids: CASSSAGQRTELYF. For the CDR3, the DNA is TGCGCCAGCAGCTCCGCAGGACAGAGAACCGAGCTGTACTTC.

This clonotype was detected many times. V usage is TRBV10-2 and J usage is TRBJ1-1, with D perhaps matching TRBD1 (6 bases). CDR1 WSHSY and CDR2 SAAADI come from the germline V gene. V was cut by 5 bases and J by 3 bases, with 10 bases left in between. The CDR3 contains 13 residues. The CDR3 here is CASSQGGDTEAFF. CDR3 nucleotide sequence: TGCGCCAGCAGTCAAGGGGGGGACACTGAAGCTTTCTTT.